The rows below give T cell receptor beta chains drawn from one sample of a study of naive and memory T cell subsets. TCRdb analysed the 5' RACE reads with MiXCR anew, one entry per CDR3 protein. The sample includes about 57,000 distinct CDR3 sequences, 7.6% of them seen just once. These receptors were taken from a female donor in good health. The CDR3 runs from the conserved cysteine through the conserved F or W. The D gene is left open where the match is weak. The listing skips clone size in some rows; elsewhere it reads once, few, many or a size class.

d_call clone_size j_call v_call cdr3_aa cdr3_nt
TRBD2 many TRBJ2-5 TRBV7-9 CASKRGVSETQYF TGTGCCAGCAAGCGGGGGGTCTCGGAGACCCAGTACTTC
NA many TRBJ2-1 TRBV28 CASSPIAPYNEQFF TGTGCCAGCAGTCCGATCGCGCCCTACAATGAGCAGTTCTTC
NA few TRBJ1-2 TRBV4-1 CASSPEYPANYGYTF TGCGCCAGCAGCCCGGAGTACCCAGCTAACTATGGCTACACCTTC
NA NA TRBJ1-5 TRBV4-1 CASSRGLSSNQPQHF TGCGCCAGCAGCCGAGGACTCTCAAGCAATCAGCCCCAGCATTTT
NA NA TRBJ2-1 TRBV7-2 CASSFSRNEQFF TGTGCCAGCAGTTTCAGTAGAAATGAGCAGTTCTTC
NA few TRBJ1-3 TRBV15 CATSRARSSGNTIYF TGTGCCACCAGCAGAGCACGGAGCTCTGGAAACACCATATATTTT
NA few TRBJ2-2 TRBV7-9 CASSLAGRQPFGNTGELFF TGTGCCAGCAGCTTAGCGGGCAGACAACCTTTTGGGAACACCGGGGAGCTGTTTTTT
NA NA TRBJ2-3 TRBV20-1 CSANRAGLTDTQYF TGCAGTGCTAATCGGGCGGGGTTGACAGATACGCAGTATTTT
NA many TRBJ1-6 TRBV9 CASSTRTGSPLHF TGTGCCAGCAGCACCCGAACGGGTTCACCCCTCCACTTT
NA NA TRBJ2-6 TRBV28 CASSLATANGFPGSSGANVLTF TGTGCCAGCAGTTTAGCGACAGCCAACGGTTTTCCAGGAAGCTCTGGGGCCAACGTCCTGACTTTC
TRBD1 many TRBJ1-1 TRBV20-1 CSARIPGARGLNEAFF TGCAGTGCCCGCATCCCGGGCGCCAGGGGGCTAAATGAAGCTTTCTTT
NA few TRBJ2-5 TRBV4-2 CASSPSGGDIETQYF TGTGCCAGCAGCCCGTCGGGCGGGGACATAGAGACCCAGTACTTC
NA NA TRBJ2-5 TRBV25-1 CASSELGQETQYF TGTGCCAGCAGTGAACTAGGACAAGAGACCCAGTACTTC
NA NA TRBJ2-2 TRBV27 CASSSSRVNTGELFF TGTGCCAGCAGTTCGAGCCGAGTAAACACCGGGGAGCTGTTTTTT
NA many TRBJ1-4 TRBV14 CASSQFGEKLFF TGTGCCAGCAGCCAATTTGGTGAAAAACTGTTTTTT
NA many TRBJ1-1 TRBV7-2 CASSLEGTLEAFF TGTGCCAGCAGCTTAGAGGGGACCCTTGAAGCTTTCTTT
TRBD2 many TRBJ2-3 TRBV20-1 CSARDLTSGAQDTQYF TGCAGTGCTAGAGATCTGACTAGCGGGGCCCAGGATACGCAGTATTTT
NA many TRBJ2-3 TRBV28 CASSLRGADTQYF TGTGCCAGCAGTTTAAGGGGCGCAGATACGCAGTATTTT
NA many TRBJ1-1 TRBV11-2 CASSLAGGNTEAFF TGTGCCAGCAGCTTAGCGGGCGGGAACACTGAAGCTTTCTTT
TRBD1 many TRBJ1-1 TRBV7-2 CASSTRQGAPNTEAFF TGTGCCAGCAGCACCAGACAGGGGGCCCCGAACACTGAAGCTTTCTTT
TRBD1 many TRBJ1-4 TRBV7-9 CASSWGQGGEKLFF TGTGCCAGCAGCTGGGGACAGGGCGGTGAAAAACTGTTTTTT
NA few TRBJ2-1 TRBV5-1 CASSLAQGRNNEQFF TGCGCCAGCAGCTTGGCCCAGGGGAGGAACAATGAGCAGTTCTTC
NA few TRBJ1-5 TRBV21-1 CASMRKGRQKCNQPQHF TGTGCCAGCATGAGAAAGGGTAGACAAAAGTGCAATCAGCCCCAGCATTTT
TRBD2 few TRBJ2-1 TRBV29-1 CSVEIVASGGDEQFF TGCAGCGTTGAAATTGTGGCTAGCGGGGGTGATGAGCAGTTCTTC
NA many TRBJ1-1 TRBV7-9 CASSPGGREMNTEAFF TGTGCCAGCAGCCCCGGGGGGAGAGAAATGAACACTGAAGCTTTCTTT
NA NA TRBJ1-5 TRBV12-3/TRBV12-4 CASRSQGVGNQPQHF TGTGCCAGCAGAAGCCAGGGTGTCGGCAATCAGCCCCAGCATTTT
TRBD2 few TRBJ2-1 TRBV4-3 CASSQEASGGIDEQFF TGCGCCAGCAGCCAAGAAGCTAGCGGGGGGATCGATGAGCAGTTCTTC
NA many TRBJ1-1 TRBV7-9 CASSSSSYTEAFF TGTGCCAGCAGCTCTTCCTCCTACACTGAAGCTTTCTTT
NA many TRBJ2-1 TRBV5-1 CASSFTGAYNEQFF TGCGCCAGCAGCTTTACGGGGGCCTACAATGAGCAGTTCTTC
NA NA TRBJ1-2 TRBV3-1 CASSQDGWRGYTF TGTGCCAGCAGCCAAGATGGTTGGCGGGGCTACACCTTC
NA many TRBJ1-1 TRBV29-1 CSVEDTGPEAFF TGCAGCGTTGAAGATACAGGCCCCGAAGCTTTCTTT
NA few TRBJ2-3 TRBV5-5 CASSLRAADTQYF TGTGCCAGCAGCTTAAGGGCGGCAGATACGCAGTATTTT
NA few TRBJ2-4 TRBV20-1 CSASRSAGASSYF TGCAGTGCTAGTAGGAGCGCAGGGGCAAGTTCGTACTTC
TRBD2 NA TRBJ2-3 TRBV5-1 CASSSLGSGGADTQYF TGCGCCAGCAGCTCCCTGGGTAGCGGGGGGGCCGATACGCAGTATTTT
TRBD1 many TRBJ2-7 TRBV12-3/TRBV12-4 CASSFVVGTAIPEQYF TGTGCCAGCAGTTTTGTGGTCGGGACAGCTATACCCGAGCAGTACTTC
NA many TRBJ2-1 TRBV7-2 CASSFSSTGEQFF TGTGCCAGCAGCTTTTCTTCGACTGGTGAGCAGTTCTTC
NA NA TRBJ1-1 TRBV6-5 CASRLDRKAFF TGTGCCAGCAGGTTAGACAGGAAAGCTTTCTTT
TRBD2 NA TRBJ2-7 TRBV6-5 CASSYGGGVRGYEQYF TGTGCCAGCAGTTACGGGGGAGGGGTAAGGGGCTACGAGCAGTACTTC
NA few TRBJ2-3 TRBV5-1 CASSFSGTADTQYF TGCGCCAGCAGCTTTTCAGGGACCGCAGATACGCAGTATTTT
NA many TRBJ2-3 TRBV7-8 CASGAFDTQYF TGTGCCAGCGGTGCTTTCGATACGCAGTATTTT
NA few TRBJ2-2 TRBV4-1 CASSQLIRVRRNTGELFF TGCGCCAGCAGCCAACTGATAAGGGTCAGGAGAAACACCGGGGAGCTGTTTTTT
NA few TRBJ1-6 TRBV3-1 CASSHWTQAYNSPLHF TGTGCCAGCAGCCACTGGACACAGGCCTATAATTCACCCCTCCACTTT
NA NA TRBJ1-1 TRBV7-2 CASSLGGVKAEAFF TGTGCCAGCAGCTTAGGGGGGGTTAAGGCTGAAGCTTTCTTT
TRBD2 many TRBJ2-1 TRBV7-2 CASRVAGSSYNEQFF TGTGCCAGCAGAGTAGCGGGGAGCTCCTACAATGAGCAGTTCTTC
NA many TRBJ2-7 TRBV6-1 CASSDGGYEQYF TGTGCCAGCAGCGACGGAGGCTACGAGCAGTACTTC